This T cell receptor (beta chain) was identified in a study of T cell repertoires in cytomegalovirus infection. Whole-study context: Based on public TCR beta signatures, there were indications of CMV infection and of a matching HLA type.

General study findings and limits: The cumulative frequency of public TCR beta families distinguished individuals who carried CMV together with the relevant HLA. CMV-specific TCR beta clonotypes restricted by HLA-C dominated the ex vivo response.

About this clonotype itself: The antigen is unknown. This may come from a read error, since a much larger clone is one base off.

Germline-derived CDR1 and CDR2 are SGHTA and FQGNSA. The CDR3 runs 16 residues. In TCRdb, the reads were re-called with MiXCR into one record per CDR3 protein. The table shows approximately 70,000 distinct CDR3 sequences, with more than 20% occurring only once. The chain combines TRBV7-2 with TRBJ2-1; 9 bases are a match to TRBD2. The receptor was isolated from a human donor in good health (CMV status not recorded). Some clones in this sample may be carry-over from other donors' samples. Sequenced sample: PBMCs, sequenced either directly or after in vitro stimulation (not recorded which). This CDR3 is CASGLVGAGGPHEQFF. The CDR3 region has the DNA TGTGCCAGCGGCTTAGTAGGGGCGGGAGGGCCCCATGAGCAGTTCTTC.